A selection of T cell receptor beta chains follows, all from one sample in a study of CD8 T cells in Susac syndrome. MiXCR was run by TCRdb on the immunoSEQ multiplex PCR reads, yielding one entry per CDR3 protein. Of about 210,000 distinct CDR3 sequences in the sample, 95% are singletons; the top ten hold 0.095%. The sequencing input was CD4+ T cells from PBMCs. The receptors come from a human donor with multiple sclerosis. Both conserved end residues are part of each CDR3. A D gene is named only where the DNA matches it firmly. Only part of the rows carry a size: once, few, many, or a class if the clone is expanded.

v_call: TRBV20-1; d_call: TRBD1; clone_size: .; j_call: TRBJ1-2; cdr3_nt: TGCAGTGCCACTTGGACAGGGGACCTCTATGGCTACACCTTC; cdr3_aa: CSATWTGDLYGYTF
v_call: TRBV10-3; d_call: TRBD2; clone_size: .; j_call: TRBJ2-7; cdr3_nt: TGTGCCATCAGGACTAGCTCCTTAACGGGCGAGCAGTACTTC; cdr3_aa: CAIRTSSLTGEQYF
v_call: TRBV29-1; d_call: .; clone_size: .; j_call: TRBJ2-1; cdr3_nt: TGCAGCGTTGGCCCCAATGAGCAGTTCTTC; cdr3_aa: CSVGPNEQFF
v_call: TRBV29-1; d_call: .; clone_size: .; j_call: TRBJ1-4; cdr3_nt: TGCAGCGTTGAAAGGGTTGAAAAACTGTTTTTT; cdr3_aa: CSVERVEKLFF
v_call: TRBV2; d_call: .; clone_size: .; j_call: TRBJ2-7; cdr3_nt: TGTGCCAGCAGTGGGGCCAACTCCTACGAGCAGTACTTC; cdr3_aa: CASSGANSYEQYF
v_call: TRBV24-1; d_call: TRBD1; clone_size: .; j_call: TRBJ1-5; cdr3_nt: TGTGCCACTAACGGGACAGTTCTCAATCAGCCCCAGCATTTT; cdr3_aa: CATNGTVLNQPQHF
v_call: TRBV28; d_call: .; clone_size: .; j_call: TRBJ2-6; cdr3_nt: TGTGCCAGTGGGGGTTACAGGGCTACTGGGGCCAACGTCCTGACTTTC; cdr3_aa: CASGGYRATGANVLTF
v_call: TRBV20-1; d_call: TRBD2; clone_size: .; j_call: TRBJ2-7; cdr3_nt: TGCAGTGCTAGTTTACGACTAGCGGGAGCAAACGAGCAGTACTTC; cdr3_aa: CSASLRLAGANEQYF
v_call: TRBV20-1; d_call: TRBD2; clone_size: .; j_call: TRBJ2-5; cdr3_nt: TGCAGTGCTAGAGATTGGGAGCGGGGGCTACAAGAGACCCAGTACTTC; cdr3_aa: CSARDWERGLQETQYF
v_call: TRBV7-9; d_call: .; clone_size: .; j_call: TRBJ1-1; cdr3_nt: TGTGCCAGCAGCGAAGGGAACACTGAAGCTTTCTTT; cdr3_aa: CASSEGNTEAFF
v_call: TRBV24-1; d_call: .; clone_size: .; j_call: TRBJ2-5; cdr3_nt: TGTGCCACCAGTGACGCCCGGGACGCTCAAGAGACCCAGTACTTC; cdr3_aa: CATSDARDAQETQYF
v_call: TRBV20-1; d_call: .; clone_size: once; j_call: TRBJ2-3; cdr3_nt: TGCAGTGCTAGAGATGCTAGATCCCCCCCAGATACGCAGTATTTT; cdr3_aa: CSARDARSPPDTQYF
v_call: TRBV20-1; d_call: .; clone_size: .; j_call: TRBJ2-7; cdr3_nt: TGCAGTGCTAGACTGACTCAAGAGCAGTACTTC; cdr3_aa: CSARLTQEQYF
v_call: TRBV4-2; d_call: TRBD1; clone_size: .; j_call: TRBJ2-7; cdr3_nt: TGTGCCAGCAACAATTTTGGGACAGGGGCCGAGCAGTACTTC; cdr3_aa: CASNNFGTGAEQYF
v_call: TRBV5-1; d_call: .; clone_size: .; j_call: TRBJ2-1; cdr3_nt: TGCGCCAGCAGCTTGGCCATTAGCGGACCCTACAATGAGCAGTTCTTC; cdr3_aa: CASSLAISGPYNEQFF
v_call: TRBV6-6; d_call: .; clone_size: .; j_call: TRBJ1-6; cdr3_nt: TGTGCCAGCAGTTCCTCGACAGGCCTAGGGACCCTCCACTTT; cdr3_aa: CASSSSTGLGTLHF
v_call: TRBV20-1; d_call: .; clone_size: .; j_call: TRBJ2-5; cdr3_nt: TGCAGTGCTAGACTCGGGGGCGGAGAGACCCAGTACTTC; cdr3_aa: CSARLGGGETQYF
v_call: TRBV24-1; d_call: .; clone_size: .; j_call: TRBJ2-3; cdr3_nt: TGTGCCACCAGTGATCCAATGGCAGATACGCAGTATTTT; cdr3_aa: CATSDPMADTQYF
v_call: TRBV29-1; d_call: .; clone_size: few; j_call: TRBJ1-2; cdr3_nt: TGCAGCGTTGCGGGGAACTATGGCTACACCTTC; cdr3_aa: CSVAGNYGYTF
v_call: TRBV20-1; d_call: TRBD2; clone_size: .; j_call: TRBJ2-7; cdr3_nt: TGCAGTGCAGAGGGACTAGCGATCTACGAGCAGTACTTC; cdr3_aa: CSAEGLAIYEQYF
v_call: TRBV29-1; d_call: .; clone_size: .; j_call: TRBJ1-2; cdr3_nt: TGCAGCGTTGTAGGGGTCGGTTATGGCTACACCTTC; cdr3_aa: CSVVGVGYGYTF
v_call: TRBV24-1; d_call: .; clone_size: .; j_call: TRBJ2-1; cdr3_nt: TGTGCCACCAGTGATCCCAAGTTCAATGAGCAGTTCTTC; cdr3_aa: CATSDPKFNEQFF
v_call: TRBV28; d_call: .; clone_size: .; j_call: TRBJ2-1; cdr3_nt: TGTGCCAGCAGTAGGTCCGGCTACAATGAGCAGTTCTTC; cdr3_aa: CASSRSGYNEQFF
v_call: TRBV3-1; d_call: .; clone_size: .; j_call: TRBJ1-6; cdr3_nt: TGTGCCAGCAGCCAAGATGCCAGGGGCAATTCACCCCTCCACTTT; cdr3_aa: CASSQDARGNSPLHF
v_call: TRBV18; d_call: .; clone_size: .; j_call: TRBJ2-3; cdr3_nt: TGTGCCAGCTCAACTACCACAGATACGCAGTATTTT; cdr3_aa: CASSTTTDTQYF
v_call: TRBV28; d_call: .; clone_size: .; j_call: TRBJ1-5; cdr3_nt: TGTGCCAGCAGTTTGGTCGGGCAGGGTATGGGTCAGCCCCAGCATTTT; cdr3_aa: CASSLVGQGMGQPQHF
v_call: TRBV12-5; d_call: .; clone_size: .; j_call: TRBJ1-3; cdr3_nt: TGTGCTAGTGGTTTGGTACGTGGCTACACCATATATTTT; cdr3_aa: CASGLVRGYTIYF